Following are 15 T cell receptor beta chains from one sample sequenced in a study of technical replicates of blood from a handful of donors. TCRdb keeps only in-frame clones here, not all; method: immunoSEQ multiplex PCR. Among roughly 62,000 clones, just under 90% were seen once, and the ten largest hold more than 4%. The specimen sequenced was PBMCs. The receptors were gathered from a human donor in good health. Some clones in this sample may be carry-over from other donors' samples.

This chain joins TRBV6-5 and TRBJ1-1, with 7 positions matching TRBD1. Trimming at V came to 4 bases and at J to 4 bases, leaving 9 bases not matched to a gene. CDR3 length: 15 residues. The germline V gene encodes CDR1 MNHEY and CDR2 SVGAGI. The DNA for the CDR3 is TGTGCCAGCAGTTCCCGACAGGGAAGATTCACTGAAGCTTTCTTT. Its translation: CASSSRQGRFTEAFF.

The chain recombines TRBV9 with TRBJ1-5; D unclear. Deletions cut 3 bases from V and 9 bases from J, with 10 bases between. Germline CDR1 reads SGDLS; CDR2 reads YYNGEE. The CDR3 has 12 amino acids. The CDR3 DNA sequence: TGTGCCAGCAGCGGAAGCGGTGGGCCCCAGCATTTT. This sequence encodes CASSGSGGPQHF.

This sequence joins TRBV6-1 and TRBJ1-1, with D maybe TRBD1 (5 bases). Trimming cost V 8 bases and J 1 base, with 11 bases left between them. CDR3 size: 13 residues. Germline-derived CDR1 and CDR2 are MNHNS and SASEGT. CDR3 loop: CASRLTENTEAFF. In DNA form, the CDR3 reads TGTGCCAGCCGTCTGACAGAGAACACTGAAGCTTTCTTT.

This clone turned up a few times. This chain joins TRBV15 and TRBJ1-4; 7 bases are shared with TRBD1. CDR1 is LNHNV and CDR2 is YYDKDF in the germline V gene (reference sequence). This CDR3 is built from 15 residues. Trimming took 0 bases from V and 3 from J; bases not matched to a gene: 1. The CDR3 DNA sequence: TGTGCCACCAGCAGAGACCAGGGGGCTAATGAAAAACTGTTTTTT. Amino acids: CATSRDQGANEKLFF.

This clone was recorded at least ten times. This rearrangement joins TRBV19 to TRBJ1-1; weak D call: TRBD1 (5 bases). The V end was cut by 8 bases, the J end by 0 bases, with 10 bases between. CDR1 is LNHDA and CDR2 is SQIVND in the germline V gene (reference sequence). This CDR3 is built from 13 residues. The CDR3 reads CASRGTVNTEAFF. The CDR3 region has the DNA TGTGCCAGTCGGGGGACCGTGAACACTGAAGCTTTCTTT.

The chain combines TRBV11-1 with TRBJ2-3; 14 bases align to TRBD2. CDR1 is SGHAT and CDR2 is FQDESV in the germline V gene (reference sequence). With 5 bases clipped from V and 3 bases from J, the junction kept 4 bases outside the gene matches. This CDR3 region has 16 residues. CDR3 loop: CASSGRTSGGTDTQYF. CDR3 coding DNA: TGTGCCAGCAGCGGACGGACTAGCGGGGGGACAGATACGCAGTATTTT.

This chain uses TRBV6-1 with TRBJ1-4; tentatively, D is TRBD1 (5 bases). The germline gives CDR1 MNHNS, CDR2 SASEGT. This CDR3 contains 15 residues. Trimming took off 7 bases at V and 7 bases at J, with 19 bases between the two ends. Here the CDR3 reads CASKPAQGYGEKLFF. The CDR3 DNA is TGTGCCAGCAAACCGGCCCAGGGATACGGTGAAAAACTGTTTTTT.

This chain connects TRBV10-3 to TRBJ1-2, with 11 bases fitting TRBD1. J gave up 8 bases and V 6 bases, and 8 bases lay outside the gene matches. The germline CDR1 and CDR2 sequences are ENHRY and SYGVKD. The CDR3 has 14 residues. CDR3 DNA: TGTGCCATCAGACGGACAGGGGGCTCTGAAGGCTACACCTTC. Translation gives CAIRRTGGSEGYTF.

This clone came up a few times. The CDR3 bases are TGTGCCAGCAGCGGGGCGTGGAGGGGGCGCGTCACCGGGGAGCTGTTTTTT. Amino acid sequence: CASSGAWRGRVTGELFF. The chain has TRBV7-9 and TRBJ2-2; D is perhaps TRBD1 (7 bases). The ends were cut back, 5 bases at V and 4 bases at J, with 20 bases in the middle. Per germline, CDR1 SEHNR and CDR2 FQNEAQ (reference sequence). This CDR3 has 17 amino acids.

V and J are TRBV6-6 and TRBJ1-1; D perhaps matches TRBD1 (6 bases). The CDR3 extends over 14 amino acids. Trimming removed 2 bases from V and 1 base from J, with 8 bases in between. Germline loops: CDR1 MNHNY, CDR2 SVGAGI (reference sequence). The CDR3 spells CASSYLDRNTEAFF. DNA of the CDR3: TGTGCCAGCAGTTACCTGGACAGGAACACTGAAGCTTTCTTT.

CDR3 coding DNA: TGCGCCAGCAGCTTGGGGACTAGCGGGATAGAGACCCAGTACTTC. Its translation is CASSLGTSGIETQYF. The rearrangement links TRBV5-1 to TRBJ2-5; TRBD2 aligns across 12 bases. Trimming cost V 0 bases and J 4 bases; bases outside gene matches: 1. CDR1 is SGHRS, CDR2 YFSETQ, per germline. CDR3 length: 15 amino acids. The variable domain in full, completed from reference TRBV5-1 and TRBJ2-5, reads KAGVTQTPRYLIKTRGQQVTLSCSPISGHRSVSWYQQTPGQGLQFLFEYFSETQRNKGNFPGRFSGRQFSNSRSEMNVSTLELGDSALYLCASSLGTSGIETQYFGPGTRLLVL.

This clone was detected only once. The rearrangement links TRBV21-1 to TRBJ2-2; no check of the table's D call, TRBD1, against the DNA was made. TRBV21-1 is a recognized pseudogene. The length of the CDR3 is 17 residues. CDR3 coding DNA: TGTGCCAGCAGCGCCCCGGGACAGGGTCGAGGCACCGGGGAGCTGTTTTTT. Translation: CASSAPGQGRGTGELFF.

This chain links TRBV18 with TRBJ2-3; D ambiguous. Trimming took off 0 bases at V and 4 bases at J, with 11 bases between the two ends. Germline loops: CDR1 KGHSH, CDR2 LQKENI. This CDR3 spans 15 amino acids. CDR3 amino acids: CASSPPQTRSDTQYF. The CDR3 nucleotides are TGTGCCAGCTCACCACCTCAAACCCGGTCAGATACGCAGTATTTT.

This chain joins TRBV6-1 and TRBJ1-6, with TRBD1 matching 8 bases. J lost 7 bases, V lost 1 base, and 0 bases had no gene match. Germline V gene data show CDR1 as MNHNS and CDR2 as SASEGT. CDR3 size: 14 residues. The CDR3 sequence: CASSEGQGNSPLHF. CDR3 in DNA: TGTGCCAGCAGTGAAGGACAGGGGAATTCACCCCTCCACTTT.

V and J are TRBV30 and TRBJ1-6; D ambiguous. With 2 bases removed from V and 7 bases from J, the gap between germline ends came to 9 bases. This CDR3 is built from 13 residues. The germline V gene encodes CDR1 GTSNPN and CDR2 SVGIG (reference sequence). This CDR3 is CAWSPVGNSPLHF. The DNA of the CDR3 is TGTGCCTGGAGTCCCGTGGGCAATTCACCCCTCCACTTT.